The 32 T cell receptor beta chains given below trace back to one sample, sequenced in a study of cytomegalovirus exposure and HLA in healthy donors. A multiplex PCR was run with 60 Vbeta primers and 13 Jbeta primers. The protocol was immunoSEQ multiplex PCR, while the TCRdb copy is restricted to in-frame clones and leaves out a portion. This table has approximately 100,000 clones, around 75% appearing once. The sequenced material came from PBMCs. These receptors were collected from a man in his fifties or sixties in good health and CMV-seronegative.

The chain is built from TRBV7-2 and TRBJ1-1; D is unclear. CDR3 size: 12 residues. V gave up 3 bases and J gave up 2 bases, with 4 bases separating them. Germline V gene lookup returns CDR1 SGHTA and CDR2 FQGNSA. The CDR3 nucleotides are TGTGCCAGCAGCTTTTCAAACACTGAAGCTTTCTTT. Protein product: CASSFSNTEAFF. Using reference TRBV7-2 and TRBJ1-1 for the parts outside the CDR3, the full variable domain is GAGVSQSPSNKVTEKGKDVELRCDPISGHTALYWYRQSLGQGLEFLIYFQGNSAPDKSGLPSDRFSAERTGGSVSTLTIQRTQQEDSAVYLCASSFSNTEAFFGQGTRLTVV.

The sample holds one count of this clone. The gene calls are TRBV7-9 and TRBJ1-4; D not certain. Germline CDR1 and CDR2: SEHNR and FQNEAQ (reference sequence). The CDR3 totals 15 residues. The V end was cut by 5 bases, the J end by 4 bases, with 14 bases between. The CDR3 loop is CASSTTNPSNEKLFF. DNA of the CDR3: TGTGCCAGCAGCACTACAAACCCCAGTAATGAAAAACTGTTTTTT.

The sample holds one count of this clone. In DNA form, the CDR3 reads TGTGCCAGCAGCTCCACAGGGGACGAGCAGTACTTC. Protein: CASSSTGDEQYF. The gene calls are TRBV11-2 and TRBJ2-7, with 7 bases matching TRBD1. CDR3 size: 12 residues. V lost 4 bases, J lost 5 bases, and 2 bases stayed unmatched. CDR1 SGHAT and CDR2 FQNNGV come from the germline V gene.

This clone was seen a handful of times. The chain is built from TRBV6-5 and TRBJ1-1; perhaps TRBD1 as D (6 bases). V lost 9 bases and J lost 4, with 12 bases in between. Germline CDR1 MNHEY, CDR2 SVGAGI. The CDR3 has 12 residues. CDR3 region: CASSTGSTEAFF. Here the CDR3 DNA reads TGTGCCAGTTCTACAGGGTCCACTGAAGCTTTCTTT.

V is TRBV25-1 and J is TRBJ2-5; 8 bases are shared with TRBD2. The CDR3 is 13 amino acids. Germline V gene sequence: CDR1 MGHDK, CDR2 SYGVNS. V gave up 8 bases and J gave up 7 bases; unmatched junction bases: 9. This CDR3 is CASGPGGAWTQYF. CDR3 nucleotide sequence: TGTGCCAGCGGTCCGGGGGGGGCCTGGACCCAGTACTTC.

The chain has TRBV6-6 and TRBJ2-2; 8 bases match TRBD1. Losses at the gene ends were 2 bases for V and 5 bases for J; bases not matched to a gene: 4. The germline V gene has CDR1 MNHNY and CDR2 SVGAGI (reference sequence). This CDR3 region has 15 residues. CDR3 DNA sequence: TGTGCCAGCAGTTACGGCAGGGGGCTAACCGGGGAGCTGTTTTTT. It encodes CASSYGRGLTGELFF.

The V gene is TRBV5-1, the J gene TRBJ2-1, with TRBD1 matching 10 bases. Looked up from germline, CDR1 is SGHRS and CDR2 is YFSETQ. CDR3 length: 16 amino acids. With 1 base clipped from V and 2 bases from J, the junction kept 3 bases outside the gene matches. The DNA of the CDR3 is TGCGCCAGCAGCTTGAGACAGGGGGCTACCTACAATGAGCAGTTCTTC. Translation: CASSLRQGATYNEQFF.

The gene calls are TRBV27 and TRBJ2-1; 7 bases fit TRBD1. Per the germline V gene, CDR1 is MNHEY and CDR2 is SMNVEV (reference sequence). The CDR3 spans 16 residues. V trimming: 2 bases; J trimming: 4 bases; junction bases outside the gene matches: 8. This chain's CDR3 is CASSLRSDRVYNEQFF. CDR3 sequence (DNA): TGTGCCAGCAGTTTAAGGAGCGACAGGGTTTACAATGAGCAGTTCTTC.

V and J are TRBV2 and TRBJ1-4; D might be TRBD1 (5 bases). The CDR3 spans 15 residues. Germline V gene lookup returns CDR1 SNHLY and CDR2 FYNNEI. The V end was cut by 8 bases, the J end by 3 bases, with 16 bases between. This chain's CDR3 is CASLLPGTANEKLFF. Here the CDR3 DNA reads TGTGCCAGCCTACTTCCCGGGACTGCTAATGAAAAACTGTTTTTT. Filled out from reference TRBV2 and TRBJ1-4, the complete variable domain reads EPEVTQTPSHQVTQMGQEVILRCVPISNHLYFYWYRQILGQKVEFLVSFYNNEISEKSEIFDDQFSVERPDGSNFTLKIRSTKLEDSAMYFCASLLPGTANEKLFFGSGTQLSVL.

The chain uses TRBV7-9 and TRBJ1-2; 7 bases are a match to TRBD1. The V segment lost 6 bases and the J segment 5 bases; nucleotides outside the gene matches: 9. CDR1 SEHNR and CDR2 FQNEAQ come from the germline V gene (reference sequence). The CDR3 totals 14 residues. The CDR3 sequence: CASSRTGDLYGYTF. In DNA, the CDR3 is TGTGCCAGCAGTCGTACAGGGGACTTATATGGCTACACCTTC. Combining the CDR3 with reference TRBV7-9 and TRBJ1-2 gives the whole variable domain DTGVSQNPRHKITKRGQNVTFRCDPISEHNRLYWYRQTLGQGPEFLTYFQNEAQLEKSRLLSDRFSAERPKGSFSTLEIQRTEQGDSAMYLCASSRTGDLYGYTFGSGTRLTVV.

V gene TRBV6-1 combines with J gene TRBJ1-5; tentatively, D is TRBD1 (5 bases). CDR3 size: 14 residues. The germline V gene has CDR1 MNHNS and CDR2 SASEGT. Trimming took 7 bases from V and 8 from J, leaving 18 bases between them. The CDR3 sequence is CASTEGADPEPQHF. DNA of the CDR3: TGTGCCAGCACCGAAGGGGCAGACCCGGAGCCCCAGCATTTT.

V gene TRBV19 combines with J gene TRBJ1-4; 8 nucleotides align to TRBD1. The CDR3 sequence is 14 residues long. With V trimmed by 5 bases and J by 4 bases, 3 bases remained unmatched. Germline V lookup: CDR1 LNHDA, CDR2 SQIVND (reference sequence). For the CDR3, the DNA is TGTGCCAGTAGTGGACAGGGAAATAATGAAAAACTGTTTTTT. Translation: CASSGQGNNEKLFF.

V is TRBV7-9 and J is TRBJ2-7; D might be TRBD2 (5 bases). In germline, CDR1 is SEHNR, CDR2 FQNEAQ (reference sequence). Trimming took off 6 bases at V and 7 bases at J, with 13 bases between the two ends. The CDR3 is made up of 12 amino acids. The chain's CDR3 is CASSQTPGEQYF. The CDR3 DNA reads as TGTGCCAGCAGTCAGACTCCGGGGGAGCAGTACTTC.

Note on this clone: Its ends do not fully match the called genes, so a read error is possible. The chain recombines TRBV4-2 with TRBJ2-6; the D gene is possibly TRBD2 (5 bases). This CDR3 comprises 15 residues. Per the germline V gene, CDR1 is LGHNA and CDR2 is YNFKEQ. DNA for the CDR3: TGTGCCGGCAGCCACGGGGACTCTGGGGCCAACGTCCTGACTTTC. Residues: CAGSHGDSGANVLTF.

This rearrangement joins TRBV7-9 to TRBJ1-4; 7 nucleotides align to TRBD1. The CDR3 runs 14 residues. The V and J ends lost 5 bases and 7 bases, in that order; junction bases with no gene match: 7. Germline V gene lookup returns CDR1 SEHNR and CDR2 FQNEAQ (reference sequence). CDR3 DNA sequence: TGTGCCAGCAGCAACCCGACAGGGCTTGAAAAACTGTTTTTT. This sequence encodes CASSNPTGLEKLFF.

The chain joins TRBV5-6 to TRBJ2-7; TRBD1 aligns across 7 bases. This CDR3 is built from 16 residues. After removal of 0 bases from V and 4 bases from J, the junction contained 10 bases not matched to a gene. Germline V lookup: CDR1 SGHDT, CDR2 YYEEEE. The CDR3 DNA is TGTGCCAGCAGCTTGGGAAGACAGGGAATAAAATACGAGCAGTACTTC. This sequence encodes CASSLGRQGIKYEQYF.

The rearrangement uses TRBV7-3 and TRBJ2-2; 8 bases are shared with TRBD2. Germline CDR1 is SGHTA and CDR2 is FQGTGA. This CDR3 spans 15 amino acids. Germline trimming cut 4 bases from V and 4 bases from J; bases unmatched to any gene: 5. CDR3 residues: CASSSGGAVTGELFF. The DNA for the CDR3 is TGTGCCAGCAGCTCCGGGGGGGCGGTCACCGGGGAGCTGTTTTTT.

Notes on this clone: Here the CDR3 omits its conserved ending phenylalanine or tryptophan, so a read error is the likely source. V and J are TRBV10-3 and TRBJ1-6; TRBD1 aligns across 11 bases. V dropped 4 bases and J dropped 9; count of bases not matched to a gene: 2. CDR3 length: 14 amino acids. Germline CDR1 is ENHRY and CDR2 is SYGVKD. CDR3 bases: TGTGCCATCAGTGGCGGACAGGGGGCTTCACCCCTCCACCTT. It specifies CAISGGQGASPLHL.

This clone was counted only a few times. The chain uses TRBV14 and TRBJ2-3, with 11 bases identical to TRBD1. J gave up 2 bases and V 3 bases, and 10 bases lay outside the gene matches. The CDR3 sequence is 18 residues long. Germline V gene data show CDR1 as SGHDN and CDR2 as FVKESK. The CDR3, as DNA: TGTGCCAGCAGCCAGCAAGGGGGGACAGGGGGTCCCACAGATACGCAGTATTTT. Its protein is CASSQQGGTGGPTDTQYF.

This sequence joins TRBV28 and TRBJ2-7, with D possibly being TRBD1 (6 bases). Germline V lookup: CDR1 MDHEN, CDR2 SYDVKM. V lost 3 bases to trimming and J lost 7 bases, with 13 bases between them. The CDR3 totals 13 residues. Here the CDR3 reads CASSFSGRGEQYF. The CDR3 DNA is TGTGCCAGCAGTTTCTCTGGAAGGGGGGAGCAGTACTTC.

The CDR3 DNA sequence: TGTGCCAGTAGTATCAGGGGCACAACCTACGAGCAGTACTTC. It translates to CASSIRGTTYEQYF. The V call is TRBV19, the J call TRBJ2-7; possibly TRBD1 for D (6 bases). The V end was cut by 3 bases, the J end by 2 bases, with 11 bases between. CDR1 and CDR2 (germline): LNHDA, SQIVND (reference sequence). CDR3 length: 14 amino acids.

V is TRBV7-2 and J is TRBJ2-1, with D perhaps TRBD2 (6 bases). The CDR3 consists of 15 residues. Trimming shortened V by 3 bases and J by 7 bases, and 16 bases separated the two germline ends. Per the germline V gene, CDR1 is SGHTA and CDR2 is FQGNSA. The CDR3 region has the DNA TGTGCCAGCAGCTTCGGTCTAGCGAGTACGAATGAGCAGTTCTTC. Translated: CASSFGLASTNEQFF.

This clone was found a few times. DNA for the CDR3: TGTGCCAGCAGTCCTAGCATGCATGAGCAGTTCTTC. Translated, it gives CASSPSMHEQFF. V and J are TRBV2 and TRBJ2-1; D possibly corresponds to TRBD2 (5 bases). Trimming cost V 5 bases and J 8 bases, with 10 bases left between them. CDR1 is SNHLY, CDR2 FYNNEI, per germline. The CDR3 loop spans 12 amino acids.

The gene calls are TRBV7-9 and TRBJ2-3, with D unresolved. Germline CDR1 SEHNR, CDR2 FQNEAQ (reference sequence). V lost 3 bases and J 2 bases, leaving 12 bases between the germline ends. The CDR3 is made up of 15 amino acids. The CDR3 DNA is TGTGCCAGCAGCTTTGGCGGCGGTATCACAGATACGCAGTATTTT. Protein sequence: CASSFGGGITDTQYF.

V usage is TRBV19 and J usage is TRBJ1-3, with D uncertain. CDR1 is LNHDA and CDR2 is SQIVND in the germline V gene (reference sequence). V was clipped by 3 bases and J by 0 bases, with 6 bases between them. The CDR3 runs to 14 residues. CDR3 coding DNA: TGTGCCAGTAGTATTTGGAGCTCTGGAAACACCATATATTTT. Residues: CASSIWSSGNTIYF.

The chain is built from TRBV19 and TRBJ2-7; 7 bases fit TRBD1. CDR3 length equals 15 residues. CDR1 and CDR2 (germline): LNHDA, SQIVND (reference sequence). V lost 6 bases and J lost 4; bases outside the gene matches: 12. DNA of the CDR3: TGTGCCAGTAGAACCCTAACCGGGACAGATTACGAGCAGTACTTC. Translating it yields CASRTLTGTDYEQYF.

The chain's CDR3 is CASMRGPFITDTQYF. Here the CDR3 DNA reads TGCGCCAGCATGAGGGGGCCCTTCATCACAGATACGCAGTATTTT. The genes are TRBV5-1 and TRBJ2-3, with TRBD1 matching 7 bases. From germline, CDR1 is SGHRS and CDR2 YFSETQ. The CDR3 has 15 amino acids. With 6 bases clipped from V and 2 bases from J, the junction kept 9 bases outside the gene matches.

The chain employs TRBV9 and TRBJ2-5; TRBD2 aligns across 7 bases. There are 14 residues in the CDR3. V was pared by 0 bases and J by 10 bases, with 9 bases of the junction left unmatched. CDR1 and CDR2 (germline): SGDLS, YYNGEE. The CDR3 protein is CASSVDRGGVGQYF. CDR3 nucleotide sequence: TGTGCCAGCAGCGTAGATCGGGGAGGGGTGGGCCAGTACTTC.

CDR3 protein: CASSEWREDTEAFF. DNA of the CDR3: TGTGCCAGCAGTGAATGGAGAGAGGACACTGAAGCTTTCTTT. This chain joins TRBV25-1 and TRBJ1-1; unclear D gene. V lost 1 base, J lost 3 bases, and 9 bases lay in between. CDR1 and CDR2 from the germline V gene are MGHDK and SYGVNS. The CDR3 sequence is 14 residues long.

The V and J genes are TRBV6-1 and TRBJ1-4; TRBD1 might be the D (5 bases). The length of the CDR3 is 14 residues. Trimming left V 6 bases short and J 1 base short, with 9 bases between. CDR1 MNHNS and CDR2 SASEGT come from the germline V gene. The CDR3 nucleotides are TGTGCCAGCAGCCGGGGGGGAACTAATGAAAAACTGTTTTTT. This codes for CASSRGGTNEKLFF.

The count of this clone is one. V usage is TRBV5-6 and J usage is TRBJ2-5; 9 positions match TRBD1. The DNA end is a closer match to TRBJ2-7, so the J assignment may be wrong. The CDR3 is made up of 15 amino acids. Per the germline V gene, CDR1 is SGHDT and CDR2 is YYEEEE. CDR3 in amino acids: CASSFVDRGNYEQYF. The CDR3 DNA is TGTGCCAGCAGCTTCGTCGACAGGGGGAATTACGAGCAGTACTTC.

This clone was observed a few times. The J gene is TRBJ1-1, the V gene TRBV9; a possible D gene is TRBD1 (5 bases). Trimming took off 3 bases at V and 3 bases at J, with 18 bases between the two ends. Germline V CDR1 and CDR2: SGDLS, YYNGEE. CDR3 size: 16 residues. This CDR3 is CASSEPVGGIDTEAFF. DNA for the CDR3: TGTGCCAGCAGCGAGCCCGTGGGGGGGATAGACACTGAAGCTTTCTTT.